A selection of T cell receptor beta chains follows, all from one sample in a study of T cells after yellow fever vaccination. TCRdb re-analysed the 5' RACE reads in MiXCR, keeping a single row per CDR3 protein. The data contain roughly 350,000 distinct CDR3 sequences, roughly 3.9% of them singletons. Sequenced material: PBMCs, taken 5 days after the yellow fever booster vaccination. These receptors all stem from a young man who received the YFV17D yellow fever vaccine. The CDR3 runs from the conserved cysteine through the conserved F or W. The D gene is left open where the match is weak. Size values are once, few and many counts, or a class for expanded clones, and some rows have none.

d_gene: .
abundance: .
v_gene: TRBV7-8
j_gene: TRBJ2-7
CDR3aa: CASSLALKTYEQYF
CDR3nt: TGTGCCAGCAGCTTAGCGCTCAAGACCTACGAGCAGTACTTC

d_gene: TRBD2
abundance: many
v_gene: TRBV5-1
j_gene: TRBJ2-1
CDR3aa: CASSLDSGGVLGQFF
CDR3nt: TGCGCCAGCAGCTTGGATAGCGGGGGAGTACTGGGGCAGTTCTTC

d_gene: TRBD2
abundance: many
v_gene: TRBV9
j_gene: TRBJ2-2
CDR3aa: CASSGRAGANTGELFF
CDR3nt: TGTGCCAGCAGCGGACGAGCGGGGGCTAACACCGGGGAGCTGTTTTTT

d_gene: .
abundance: many
v_gene: TRBV6-5
j_gene: TRBJ1-1
CDR3aa: CASSYSWERNTEAFF
CDR3nt: TGTGCCAGCAGTTACTCGTGGGAAAGGAACACTGAAGCTTTCTTT

d_gene: TRBD2
abundance: .
v_gene: TRBV25-1
j_gene: TRBJ2-5
CDR3aa: CASSDTTSGVGYAEETQYF
CDR3nt: TGTGCCAGCAGTGACACAACTAGCGGGGTAGGGTACGCAGAAGAGACCCAGTACTTC

d_gene: TRBD1
abundance: many
v_gene: TRBV7-3
j_gene: TRBJ1-1
CDR3aa: CASSPQGGGEAFF
CDR3nt: TGTGCCAGCAGCCCTCAGGGGGGGGGTGAAGCTTTCTTT

d_gene: TRBD2
abundance: few
v_gene: TRBV7-9
j_gene: TRBJ2-3
CDR3aa: CASTVGGDTQYF
CDR3nt: TGTGCCAGCACCGTGGGGGGGGATACGCAGTATTTT

d_gene: .
abundance: .
v_gene: TRBV9
j_gene: TRBJ1-5
CDR3aa: CASSVEVVSGDGGQPQHF
CDR3nt: TGTGCCAGCAGCGTAGAGGTGGTGTCAGGGGATGGGGGTCAGCCCCAGCATTTT

d_gene: .
abundance: .
v_gene: TRBV7-9
j_gene: TRBJ2-7
CDR3aa: CASSRRPRDEQYF
CDR3nt: TGTGCCAGCAGCCGCCGCCCGAGGGACGAGCAGTACTTC

d_gene: .
abundance: few
v_gene: TRBV3-1
j_gene: TRBJ2-2
CDR3aa: CASSQSGFRSPNTGELFF
CDR3nt: TGTGCCAGCAGCCAAAGCGGCTTCCGATCACCGAACACCGGGGAGCTGTTTTTT

d_gene: .
abundance: few
v_gene: TRBV11-2
j_gene: TRBJ2-7
CDR3aa: CASSSAISAPRYF
CDR3nt: TGTGCCAGCAGCTCAGCCATTTCGGCTCCGAGGTACTTC

d_gene: .
abundance: .
v_gene: TRBV12-3/TRBV12-4
j_gene: TRBJ2-5
CDR3aa: CASSFRGMDGETQYF
CDR3nt: TGTGCCAGCAGTTTCCGGGGCATGGACGGAGAGACCCAGTACTTC

d_gene: .
abundance: .
v_gene: TRBV11-2
j_gene: TRBJ1-6
CDR3aa: CASSLVGRLNSPLHF
CDR3nt: TGTGCCAGCAGCTTAGTGGGCAGATTAAATTCACCCCTCCACTTT

d_gene: .
abundance: .
v_gene: TRBV18
j_gene: TRBJ2-7
CDR3aa: CATQARGGYYEQYF
CDR3nt: TGTGCCACCCAAGCCAGGGGAGGGTACTACGAGCAGTACTTC

d_gene: .
abundance: .
v_gene: TRBV2
j_gene: TRBJ1-5
CDR3aa: CASSPRTYQPQHF
CDR3nt: TGTGCCAGCAGTCCTAGGACCTATCAGCCCCAGCATTTT

d_gene: .
abundance: .
v_gene: TRBV7-9
j_gene: TRBJ1-1
CDR3aa: CASSSGLRLLDAFF
CDR3nt: TGTGCCAGCAGCTCGGGGCTGCGGCTACTCGACGCTTTCTTT

d_gene: .
abundance: .
v_gene: TRBV28
j_gene: TRBJ2-3
CDR3aa: CASSLEHGTSESDTQYF
CDR3nt: TGTGCCAGCAGTTTGGAACACGGGACAAGCGAGTCAGATACGCAGTATTTT

d_gene: .
abundance: many
v_gene: TRBV6-5
j_gene: TRBJ1-2
CDR3aa: CASSYYPQAQTPEGGYTF
CDR3nt: TGTGCCAGCAGTTACTACCCGCAGGCCCAAACCCCAGAGGGGGGCTACACCTTC

d_gene: TRBD1
abundance: .
v_gene: TRBV6-5
j_gene: TRBJ2-5
CDR3aa: CASSSIPGQGQETQYF
CDR3nt: TGTGCCAGCAGTTCTATACCGGGACAGGGCCAAGAGACCCAGTACTTC

d_gene: TRBD1
abundance: many
v_gene: TRBV7-2
j_gene: TRBJ2-7
CDR3aa: CASSLPGQGPYEQYF
CDR3nt: TGTGCCAGCAGCCTCCCGGGACAGGGCCCCTACGAGCAGTACTTC

d_gene: .
abundance: many
v_gene: TRBV29-1
j_gene: TRBJ2-3
CDR3aa: CSVELAGPDTQYF
CDR3nt: TGCAGCGTTGAATTGGCAGGGCCAGATACGCAGTATTTT

d_gene: TRBD2
abundance: few
v_gene: TRBV7-9
j_gene: TRBJ2-3
CDR3aa: CASSSTSGGAYLTDTQYF
CDR3nt: TGTGCCAGCAGCTCGACTAGCGGGGGGGCCTATCTCACAGATACGCAGTATTTT

d_gene: .
abundance: few
v_gene: TRBV5-1
j_gene: TRBJ1-2
CDR3aa: CASSRYGENGYTF
CDR3nt: TGCGCCAGCAGCCGTTACGGGGAGAATGGCTACACCTTC

d_gene: TRBD2
abundance: many
v_gene: TRBV12-3/TRBV12-4
j_gene: TRBJ2-5
CDR3aa: CASNRGGPGQETQYF
CDR3nt: TGTGCCAGCAACCGCGGGGGTCCGGGCCAAGAGACCCAGTACTTC

d_gene: .
abundance: many
v_gene: TRBV7-9
j_gene: TRBJ2-7
CDR3aa: CASSYFPGVSYEQYF
CDR3nt: TGTGCCAGCAGCTATTTCCCAGGGGTCTCCTACGAGCAGTACTTC

d_gene: .
abundance: few
v_gene: TRBV7-9
j_gene: TRBJ2-1
CDR3aa: CASSLVGGVSINGNEQFF
CDR3nt: TGTGCCAGCAGCTTGGTGGGTGGTGTCTCTATAAACGGCAATGAGCAGTTCTTC

d_gene: .
abundance: few
v_gene: TRBV24-1
j_gene: TRBJ2-2
CDR3aa: CATSDLSAGAYTGELFF
CDR3nt: TGTGCCACCAGTGATTTGAGTGCAGGGGCGTACACCGGGGAGCTGTTTTTT

d_gene: .
abundance: few
v_gene: TRBV7-9
j_gene: TRBJ1-1
CDR3aa: CASSLSVVTAFF
CDR3nt: TGTGCCAGCAGCTTATCGGTCGTTACGGCTTTCTTT

d_gene: .
abundance: .
v_gene: TRBV15
j_gene: TRBJ2-5
CDR3aa: CATSIRGMTETQYF
CDR3nt: TGTGCCACCAGTATCCGGGGTATGACAGAGACCCAGTACTTC

d_gene: TRBD1
abundance: .
v_gene: TRBV29-1
j_gene: TRBJ1-6
CDR3aa: CSVSTGGLNSPLHF
CDR3nt: TGCAGCGTTTCGACAGGGGGCCTGAATTCACCCCTCCACTTT

d_gene: TRBD1
abundance: .
v_gene: TRBV20-1
j_gene: TRBJ1-3
CDR3aa: CSARAVRGAPSGNTIYF
CDR3nt: TGCAGTGCTAGGGCTGTCAGGGGGGCTCCCTCTGGAAACACCATATATTTT

d_gene: TRBD1
abundance: many
v_gene: TRBV9
j_gene: TRBJ1-1
CDR3aa: CASSGSGGTSTEAFF
CDR3nt: TGTGCCAGCAGCGGATCAGGGGGGACGAGCACTGAAGCTTTCTTT

d_gene: .
abundance: few
v_gene: TRBV5-1
j_gene: TRBJ1-2
CDR3aa: CASSFEGGYGYTF
CDR3nt: TGCGCCAGCAGCTTCGAGGGTGGCTATGGCTACACCTTC

d_gene: TRBD2
abundance: many
v_gene: TRBV6-1
j_gene: TRBJ2-1
CDR3aa: CASSDTVGGGSYNEQFF
CDR3nt: TGTGCCAGCAGTGATACGGTTGGCGGGGGTTCCTACAATGAGCAGTTCTTC

d_gene: TRBD1
abundance: once
v_gene: TRBV23-1
j_gene: TRBJ2-1
CDR3aa: CASSQGTGLTYNEQFF
CDR3nt: TGCGCCAGCAGTCAAGGGACAGGGCTCACCTACAATGAGCAGTTCTTC

d_gene: .
abundance: many
v_gene: TRBV27
j_gene: TRBJ2-1
CDR3aa: CASSLTPHRAREQFF
CDR3nt: TGTGCCAGCAGTTTAACCCCCCACAGGGCTCGGGAGCAGTTCTTC

d_gene: TRBD1
abundance: few
v_gene: TRBV28
j_gene: TRBJ1-3
CDR3aa: CASSSGTEGNTIYF
CDR3nt: TGTGCCAGCAGTTCCGGGACAGAAGGAAACACCATATATTTT

d_gene: .
abundance: few
v_gene: TRBV9
j_gene: TRBJ1-1
CDR3aa: CASSVDQGMNTEAFF
CDR3nt: TGTGCCAGCAGCGTAGATCAGGGGATGAACACTGAAGCTTTCTTT

d_gene: TRBD2
abundance: .
v_gene: TRBV4-2
j_gene: TRBJ2-7
CDR3aa: CASSQDQGGPYEQYF
CDR3nt: TGTGCCAGCAGCCAAGACCAGGGAGGGCCCTACGAGCAGTACTTC

d_gene: .
abundance: many
v_gene: TRBV3-1
j_gene: TRBJ1-1
CDR3aa: CASSPRESTEAFF
CDR3nt: TGTGCCAGCAGCCCCCGGGAAAGCACTGAAGCTTTCTTT

d_gene: .
abundance: .
v_gene: TRBV20-1
j_gene: TRBJ2-3
CDR3aa: CSARGGLIDTQYF
CDR3nt: TGCAGTGCTAGAGGGGGACTTATAGATACGCAGTATTTT

d_gene: TRBD1
abundance: .
v_gene: TRBV6-5
j_gene: TRBJ1-2
CDR3aa: CASSPGTGAINYGYTF
CDR3nt: TGTGCCAGCAGCCCCGGGACAGGGGCGATTAACTATGGCTACACCTTC

d_gene: TRBD2
abundance: .
v_gene: TRBV7-9
j_gene: TRBJ2-1
CDR3aa: CASMPTSGGPRGSNEQFF
CDR3nt: TGTGCCAGCATGCCGACTAGCGGGGGGCCCCGGGGGAGCAATGAGCAGTTCTTC

d_gene: TRBD2
abundance: few
v_gene: TRBV20-1
j_gene: TRBJ2-1
CDR3aa: CSAEPWGGSYNEQFF
CDR3nt: TGCAGTGCTGAACCGTGGGGGGGGTCGTACAATGAGCAGTTCTTC

d_gene: TRBD1
abundance: few
v_gene: TRBV7-2
j_gene: TRBJ1-2
CDR3aa: CASSPRWDRGPGYTF
CDR3nt: TGTGCCAGCAGCCCGAGGTGGGACAGGGGGCCTGGCTACACCTTC

d_gene: TRBD2
abundance: .
v_gene: TRBV18
j_gene: TRBJ2-3
CDR3aa: CASRVAGLSTDTQYF
CDR3nt: TGTGCCAGCCGCGTAGCGGGGTTGAGCACAGATACGCAGTATTTT

d_gene: TRBD2
abundance: .
v_gene: TRBV7-9
j_gene: TRBJ2-3
CDR3aa: CASSLVVGGGTDTQYF
CDR3nt: TGTGCCAGCAGCTTAGTCGTGGGGGGGGGCACAGATACGCAGTATTTT

d_gene: .
abundance: few
v_gene: TRBV4-1
j_gene: TRBJ2-3
CDR3aa: CASSHPRGSPTDTQYF
CDR3nt: TGCGCCAGCAGCCACCCTAGGGGCAGCCCCACAGATACGCAGTATTTT

d_gene: TRBD1
abundance: .
v_gene: TRBV28
j_gene: TRBJ1-5
CDR3aa: CASSLYDRGQGWQPQHF
CDR3nt: TGTGCCAGCAGTTTATACGACAGGGGGCAAGGTTGGCAGCCCCAGCATTTT

d_gene: .
abundance: .
v_gene: TRBV7-2
j_gene: TRBJ2-5
CDR3aa: CASSLGEGGSLRETQYF
CDR3nt: TGTGCCAGCAGCTTAGGTGAAGGCGGTTCGCTCCGAGAGACCCAGTACTTC

d_gene: .
abundance: few
v_gene: TRBV27
j_gene: TRBJ2-7
CDR3aa: CASSLVGLATYEQYF
CDR3nt: TGTGCCAGCAGTTTAGTGGGACTGGCAACCTACGAGCAGTACTTC

d_gene: .
abundance: few
v_gene: TRBV5-1
j_gene: TRBJ1-4
CDR3aa: CASSPTGFHEKLFF
CDR3nt: TGCGCCAGCAGCCCGACAGGATTTCATGAAAAACTGTTTTTT

d_gene: .
abundance: few
v_gene: TRBV5-4
j_gene: TRBJ1-3
CDR3aa: CASSLGHGSGNTIYF
CDR3nt: TGTGCCAGCAGCTTGGGGCACGGCTCTGGAAACACCATATATTTT

d_gene: .
abundance: .
v_gene: TRBV20-1
j_gene: TRBJ2-3
CDR3aa: CSAASGSTDTQYF
CDR3nt: TGCAGTGCCGCAAGCGGGTCCACAGATACGCAGTATTTT

d_gene: TRBD2
abundance: many
v_gene: TRBV27
j_gene: TRBJ2-2
CDR3aa: CASSLSLADNTGELFF
CDR3nt: TGTGCCAGCAGTTTATCACTAGCGGACAACACCGGGGAGCTGTTTTTT

d_gene: .
abundance: many
v_gene: TRBV5-5
j_gene: TRBJ1-1
CDR3aa: CASSPRTGRTEAFF
CDR3nt: TGTGCCAGCAGCCCGAGAACGGGTCGAACTGAAGCTTTCTTT

d_gene: TRBD1
abundance: many
v_gene: TRBV5-1
j_gene: TRBJ1-1
CDR3aa: CASRSGGSGEAFF
CDR3nt: TGCGCCAGCAGATCAGGGGGCTCGGGTGAAGCTTTCTTT

d_gene: .
abundance: .
v_gene: TRBV6-2/TRBV6-3
j_gene: TRBJ1-2
CDR3aa: CAVGGGYTF
CDR3nt: TGTGCCGTCGGCGGTGGCTACACCTTC

d_gene: TRBD1
abundance: few
v_gene: TRBV12-3/TRBV12-4
j_gene: TRBJ1-5
CDR3aa: CASSFGQGASQPQHF
CDR3nt: TGTGCCAGCAGTTTCGGACAGGGGGCTAGTCAGCCCCAGCATTTT